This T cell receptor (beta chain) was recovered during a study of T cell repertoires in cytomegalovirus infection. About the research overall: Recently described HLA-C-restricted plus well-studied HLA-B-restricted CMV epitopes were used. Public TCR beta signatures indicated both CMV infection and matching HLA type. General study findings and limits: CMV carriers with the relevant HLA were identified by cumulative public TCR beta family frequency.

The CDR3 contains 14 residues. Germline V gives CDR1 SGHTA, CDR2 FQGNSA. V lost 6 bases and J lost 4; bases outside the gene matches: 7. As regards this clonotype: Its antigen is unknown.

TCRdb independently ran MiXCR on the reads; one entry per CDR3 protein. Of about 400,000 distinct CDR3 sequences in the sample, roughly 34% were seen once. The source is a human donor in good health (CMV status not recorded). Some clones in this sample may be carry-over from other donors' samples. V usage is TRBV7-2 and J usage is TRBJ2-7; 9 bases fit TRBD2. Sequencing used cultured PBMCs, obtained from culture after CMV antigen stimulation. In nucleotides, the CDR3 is TGTGCCAGCAGTTTTTTGACTAGCGGTTACGAGCAGTACGTC. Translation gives CASSFLTSGYEQYV.